These 28 T cell receptor delta chains originate from one sample sequenced in a study of gamma-delta T cells after stem cell transplantation. TCRdb re-called the RT-PCR reads through CATT. Here the sample spans around 2,000 delta-chain clones, around 15% being singletons. Sequenced: gamma-delta T cells. The receptor set was obtained from a human donor. It is not recorded whose cells these are; they may come from a transplant donor. This table probably holds off-target reads from a library built for another chain.

This clone was detected only a few times. V usage is TRDV2 and J usage is TRDJ1, with TRDD3 identical over 12 bases. V trimming: 3 bases; J trimming: 3 bases; junction bases outside the gene matches: 7. Germline-derived CDR1 and CDR2 are GEAIGNYY and EKD. The CDR3 has 16 amino acids. The CDR3 DNA follows: TGTGCCTGTGACGGAATGCTGGGGGATACGGCCGATAAACTCATCTTT. Translated: CACDGMLGDTADKLIF.

CDR3 amino acids: CACDGTGVHSWDTRQMFF. CDR3 bases: TGTGCCTGTGACGGGACTGGGGTCCACTCCTGGGACACCCGACAGATGTTTTTC. The gene calls are TRDV2 and TRDJ3, with TRDD3 matching 7 bases. Germline CDR1 GEAIGNYY, CDR2 EKD. The CDR3 runs to 18 residues. Losses at the gene ends were 3 bases for V and 0 bases for J; bases not matched to a gene: 7.

The chain links TRDV2 to TRDJ1; D is perhaps TRDD3 (6 bases). V was clipped by 1 base and J by 3 bases, with 11 bases between them. CDR1 and CDR2 from the germline V gene are GEAIGNYY and EKD. The CDR3 runs to 14 residues. The CDR3 here is CACDTAGIADKLIF. The DNA of the CDR3 is TGTGCCTGTGACACGGCGGGGATTGCCGATAAACTCATCTTT.

The genes are TRDV2 and TRDJ1; D is uncertain. CDR3 length equals 16 residues. The V end lost 3 bases, the J end lost 0 bases, and 16 bases lay between the germline ends. Germline assignment: CDR1 GEAIGNYY and CDR2 EKD. CDR3 bases: TGTGCCTGTGACCCCGTCGACCGAACGTACACCGATAAACTCATCTTT. It specifies CACDPVDRTYTDKLIF.

The rearrangement joins TRDV2 to TRDJ1; 9 nucleotides match TRDD3. The germline gives CDR1 GEAIGNYY, CDR2 EKD. V was pared by 0 bases and J by 4 bases, with 14 bases of the junction left unmatched. The CDR3 extends over 18 amino acids. CDR3 bases: TGTGCCTGTGACACCATTCCTACTGGGGGACCGCACCTCGATAAACTCATCTTT. Its protein product is CACDTIPTGGPHLDKLIF.

The genes are TRDV2 and TRDJ1, with 10 bases fitting TRDD3. V gave up 0 bases and J gave up 2 bases; unmatched junction bases: 20. The CDR3 totals 21 residues. The germline CDR1 and CDR2 sequences are GEAIGNYY and EKD. The CDR3 DNA is TGTGCCTGTGACACCCTTCCTACGTCCCCTACTGGGGGATCCACTACCGATAAACTCATCTTT. It codes for CACDTLPTSPTGGSTTDKLIF.

This clone was seen a few times. DNA for the CDR3: TGTGCCTGTGACACTCTTGTTTCTGAGTTCAACACCGATAAACTCATCTTT. Its translation: CACDTLVSEFNTDKLIF. This chain joins TRDV2 and TRDJ1; no definite D call. CDR3 length: 17 amino acids. CDR1 GEAIGNYY and CDR2 EKD come from the germline V gene. Trimming pared 1 base from V and 0 bases from J, leaving 17 bases between.

The chain links TRDV2 to TRDJ1; 8 positions match TRDD3. V was pared by 0 bases and J by 0 bases, with 14 bases of the junction left unmatched. The germline CDR1 and CDR2 sequences are GEAIGNYY and EKD. This CDR3 comprises 19 residues. CDR3 loop: CACDTVALLGGPYTDKLIF. Here the CDR3 DNA reads TGTGCCTGTGACACCGTCGCCCTACTGGGGGGTCCGTACACCGATAAACTCATCTTT.

This clone was seen only a few times. V and J are TRDV2 and TRDJ1; 10 positions agree with TRDD3. V shed 1 base, J shed 4 bases, and the junction held 14 bases outside the gene matches. The germline V gene has CDR1 GEAIGNYY and CDR2 EKD. The CDR3 has 18 residues. CDR3 in amino acids: CACDTILGDPEEDDKLIF. DNA for the CDR3: TGTGCCTGTGACACAATACTGGGGGATCCGGAGGAGGACGATAAACTCATCTTT.

The V gene is TRDV2, the J gene TRDJ1, with TRDD3 identical over 12 bases. The CDR3 is 19 residues long. From germline, CDR1 is GEAIGNYY and CDR2 EKD. V lost 0 bases to trimming and J lost 2 bases; unmatched junction nucleotides: 12. The CDR3 protein is CACDTILRLGDTETDKLIF. The CDR3 DNA follows: TGTGCCTGTGACACCATCCTACGACTGGGGGATACAGAAACCGATAAACTCATCTTT.

Only a few counts were recorded for this clone. V is TRDV2 and J is TRDJ1, with TRDD3 matching 10 bases. The J segment lost 1 base and the V segment lost 1 base, leaving 17 bases of the junction unmatched. The V gene's germline CDR1 is GEAIGNYY and CDR2 EKD. This CDR3 is 20 amino acids long. CDR3: CACDTLKAGDTVPLTDKLIF. The CDR3 coding sequence is TGTGCCTGTGACACGCTTAAGGCGGGGGATACGGTTCCCCTCACCGATAAACTCATCTTT.

Concerning this clone: A much larger clone differs from this one at a single base, so this may be a read error. This chain uses TRDV2 with TRDJ1; perhaps D is TRDD2 or TRDD3 (5 bases each). The germline CDR1 and CDR2 sequences are GEAIGNYY and EKD. The CDR3 loop spans 16 amino acids. Trimming took 0 bases from V and 2 from J, leaving 15 bases between them. The CDR3 DNA follows: TGTGCCTGTGACACCCTGGGAGACCTTCAGACCGATAAACTCATCTTT. Its translation is CACDTLGDLQTDKLIF.

There are a few counts of this clone. This rearrangement joins TRDV2 to TRDJ1; 11 nucleotides align to TRDD3. This CDR3 contains 17 residues. Germline CDR1 is GEAIGNYY and CDR2 is EKD. The junction had 8 bases not matched to a gene; V was cut back by 3 bases and J by 0 bases. In DNA, the CDR3 is TGTGCCTGTGACCAACTGGGGGATAGGCGGGACACCGATAAACTCATCTTT. This encodes CACDQLGDRRDTDKLIF.

Concerning this clone: At one of its ends the junction is not consistent with the germline gene, which may arise from a read error. V usage is TRDV2 and J usage is TRDJ1; the match to TRDD3 covers 8 bases. This CDR3 is 17 amino acids long. Germline V gives CDR1 GEAIGNYY, CDR2 EKD. The CDR3 DNA reads as TGTGCCTGTGACACCATTACTTCATTAGATACGGGGGATAGACTCATCTTT. Its translation: CACDTITSLDTGDRLIF.

This clone has just one count. V is TRDV2 and J is TRDJ1; 11 nucleotides match TRDD3. V shed 0 bases and J 10 bases; nucleotides not matched to a gene: 9. The CDR3 sequence is 15 residues long. Per germline, CDR1 GEAIGNYY and CDR2 EKD. The CDR3 bases are TGTGCCTGTGACACCTTGGGGGATACGCGGAATACACTCATCTTT. Translated: CACDTLGDTRNTLIF.

The rearrangement uses TRDV2 and TRDJ1; 10 bases are a match to TRDD3. This CDR3 region has 20 residues. V lost 4 bases to trimming and J lost 2 bases; unmatched junction nucleotides: 21. The germline V gene has CDR1 GEAIGNYY and CDR2 EKD. CDR3 DNA: TGTGCCTGTGAGGGACTGGGGGATCGAGGCGCTACGGGTCGGACCGATAAACTCATCTTT. Its protein product is CACEGLGDRGATGRTDKLIF.

The gene calls are TRDV2 and TRDJ1; 9 bases map to TRDD3. Germline CDR1 and CDR2: GEAIGNYY and EKD. This CDR3 comprises 24 residues. After removal of 0 bases from V and 4 bases from J, the junction contained 32 bases not matched to a gene. This CDR3 reads CACDTVGPVPSGDTGGAKGDKLIF. CDR3 sequence (DNA): TGTGCCTGTGACACCGTGGGCCCAGTCCCCTCGGGGGATACTGGGGGAGCTAAGGGCGATAAACTCATCTTT.

The genes are TRDV2 and TRDJ1; 7 bases are shared with TRDD3. Unmatched junction bases numbered 10, after V lost 4 bases and J lost 0 bases. Germline V gives CDR1 GEAIGNYY, CDR2 EKD. The CDR3 has 16 residues. CDR3 region: CACESLGGTNTDKLIF. The CDR3 DNA follows: TGTGCCTGTGAGTCCCTGGGGGGGACGAACACCGATAAACTCATCTTT.

This clone is large by share. The chain employs TRDV2 and TRDJ1, with 8 bases matching TRDD3. Germline V gives CDR1 GEAIGNYY, CDR2 EKD. J was trimmed by 3 bases and V by 3 bases; bases with no gene match: 8. The CDR3 runs 15 residues. CDR3 protein: CACDLVGDGADKLIF. In nucleotides, the CDR3 is TGTGCCTGTGACTTAGTGGGGGATGGAGCCGATAAACTCATCTTT.

The chain combines TRDV2 with TRDJ3; TRDD3 aligns across 8 bases. The CDR3 length is 21 residues. The germline CDR1 and CDR2 sequences are GEAIGNYY and EKD. V was pared by 0 bases and J by 2 bases, with 14 bases of the junction left unmatched. The CDR3 DNA sequence: TGTGCCTGTGACACCGCGTTGGGGGATCCACGCGGGACCTGGGACACCCGACAGATGTTTTTC. It specifies CACDTALGDPRGTWDTRQMFF.

Of note for this clone: The sample holds other DNA sequences that translate to the same CDR3. V is TRDV2 and J is TRDJ1; D is uncertain. Deletions cut 3 bases from V and 2 bases from J, with 9 bases between. The CDR3 runs 13 residues. Germline CDR1 reads GEAIGNYY; CDR2 reads EKD. In DNA form, the CDR3 reads TGTGCCTGTGACCCCCTTGGAACCGATAAACTCATCTTT. Translated: CACDPLGTDKLIF.

Only a few counts were recorded for this clone. This chain's CDR3 is CACDSILGDPKLIF. CDR3 DNA: TGTGCCTGTGACTCCATACTGGGGGACCCTAAACTCATCTTT. The V gene is TRDV2, the J gene TRDJ1; 9 positions agree with TRDD3. The J segment lost 7 bases and the V segment lost 3 bases, leaving 8 bases of the junction unmatched. The germline V gene has CDR1 GEAIGNYY and CDR2 EKD. CDR3 size: 14 residues.

The V gene is TRDV2, the J gene TRDJ1; possible D gene TRDD3, 6 bases. The CDR3 length is 17 residues. The germline V gene encodes CDR1 GEAIGNYY and CDR2 EKD. Trimming stripped 0 bases from V and 4 bases from J, with 20 bases between. In DNA form, the CDR3 reads TGTGCCTGTGACACCGCTGGGGATCCACGTGCACGCGATAAACTCATCTTT. Its translation is CACDTAGDPRARDKLIF.

This clone was seen a few times. This chain uses TRDV2 with TRDJ1, with D possibly matching TRDD3 (5 bases). This CDR3 has 16 amino acids. Looked up from germline, CDR1 is GEAIGNYY and CDR2 is EKD. The V end was cut by 0 bases, the J end by 2 bases, with 15 bases between. This CDR3 reads CACDTLGSHRTDKLIF. The CDR3 region has the DNA TGTGCCTGTGACACCTTGGGGTCCCACCGAACCGATAAACTCATCTTT.

A few counts support this clone. The V and J genes are TRDV2 and TRDJ1, with 12 bases aligning to TRDD3. This CDR3 spans 18 amino acids. The germline CDR1 and CDR2 sequences are GEAIGNYY and EKD. V was pared by 0 bases and J by 4 bases, with 11 bases of the junction left unmatched. The CDR3 is CACDTVAGGYAGDDKLIF. In DNA, the CDR3 is TGTGCCTGTGACACCGTAGCTGGGGGATACGCTGGCGACGATAAACTCATCTTT.

This clone came up a few times. The V gene is TRDV2, the J gene TRDJ1; 8 positions agree with TRDD3. Unmatched junction bases numbered 12, after V lost 7 bases and J lost 0 bases. Per the germline V gene, CDR1 is GEAIGNYY and CDR2 is EKD. CDR3 length: 16 residues. The CDR3 reads CACDVLGGNNTDKLIF. CDR3 bases: TGTGCCTGCGACGTACTGGGGGGCAATAACACCGATAAACTCATCTTT.

This clone turned up a few times. The V and J genes are TRDV2 and TRDJ1; 9 positions agree with TRDD3. The length of the CDR3 is 17 residues. Germline V CDR1 and CDR2: GEAIGNYY, EKD. Losses at the gene ends were 3 bases for V and 0 bases for J; bases not matched to a gene: 10. For the CDR3, the DNA is TGTGCCTGTGACGGACTGGGGGACACTAAATACACCGATAAACTCATCTTT. Encoded protein: CACDGLGDTKYTDKLIF.

This clone has only one observation. V and J are TRDV2 and TRDJ3; 8 nucleotides line up with TRDD3. Germline CDR1 is GEAIGNYY and CDR2 is EKD. This CDR3 region has 18 residues. V lost 2 bases and J lost 3; bases outside the gene matches: 8. CDR3 nucleotides: TGTGCCTGTGACAGTGCTGGGGGAGAAGACTGGGACACCCGACAGATGTTTTTC. Its protein is CACDSAGGEDWDTRQMFF.